The present T cell receptor (beta chain) was sequenced within a study of blood T cells in healthy people across ages (dated by TCRdb to about 2015). Looking at the study overall: In model experiments, roughly one uniquely barcoded TCR beta cDNA molecule per two T cells was captured by template switching. Using deep sequencing normalized with unique cDNA molecular identifiers, the study measured how TCR beta repertoire diversity changes with age. Donors were grouped into four age groups: young (average roughly 17 years), middle-aged (approximately 41), aged (roughly 67) and long-lived (approximately 81). To avoid experimental bias, donors of different ages were spread randomly across the sequencing lanes. The study analyzed two additional independent replicas of 1 million unique cDNA reads from the same blood draw for two donors, one aged 18 to 30 and one aged 80 or older.

This clonotype occurred many times. It has no known antigen specificity. Base-call qualities are not available, and no considerably larger clone is one nucleotide away. Study-wide conclusions, independent of this receptor: Because donor CMV infection status was unknown, age-related changes in expanded clonotypes were potentially confounded. Estimates of total diversity based on one million sequenced T cells were regarded as lower bounds and as underestimates. Conclusive comparison of naive and antigen-experienced compartments was prevented by the profiling of bulk unsorted PBMCs. Observed TCR beta diversity per million T cells fell roughly linearly with age, and a significant reduction was already apparent by age around 36. Compared with the aged group, more naive CD4+ T cells, fewer expanded clones and increased TCR diversity were shown by the long-lived group, suggesting age selection. There was a strong correlation between observed TCR beta diversity and the percentage of naive T cells measured by flow cytometry.

Deletion took 4 bases off V and 0 bases off J, with a span of 17 bases between the germline ends. The CDR3, from cysteine to phenylalanine, totals 16 residues. The only DNA kept is the CDR3, 48 bases in frame from the first base. The germline V gene yields SGDLS for CDR1 and YYNGEE for CDR2. Library preparation employed 5' RACE. Sequencer: Illumina HiSeq 2500. A second 7 to 11 cycle PCR used a sample-barcoded 5' primer and a J-beta primer mix. A unique molecular identifier was introduced onto each TCR beta cDNA molecule by a template-switch 5' adaptor carrying 12 random nucleotides. Each sample yielded at least 3 million CDR3-containing paired-end reads. First-strand cDNA synthesis was performed from all RNA using the Mint cDNA synthesis kit, with priming by a TRBC-specific oligonucleotide. After uracil-DNA glycosylase treatment, a first 18-cycle PCR used universal primers M1SS and BC2_uni_R on all cDNA. Concerning the study's data processing: Normalization of each sample was performed by random selection of 1 million high-quality reads, each carrying a distinct molecular identifier. Instead of being binned into consensus sequences, reads that shared molecular identifiers were thrown out. MiTCR, set to a Q25 quality threshold and the strictest error-elimination algorithm, was used for CDR3 identification, clonotype clustering and error correction. A nonparametric unseen species model using Euler transformation provided a lower-bound estimate of total TCR beta diversity. The raw public reads went through TCRdb reprocessing: fastp at Q25, MiXCR clone calling, in-frame beta chains kept. Rows are unified per CDR3 protein, each entry keeping the most common DNA and genes. The V and J calls and clone size are TCRdb's, not the authors'. This sample has 850,000 or so distinct CDR3 sequences in its table, and under 30% of those were observed once. The top ten hold 15% to 20% of the sample.

The roughly 39 donors, aged about 6 to 95 years, were systemically healthy Caucasian individuals from Russia. About 9.8 milliliters of peripheral blood were drawn from each donor into EDTA-treated Vacutainer tubes. PBMCs were isolated by Ficoll-Paque density-gradient centrifugation, with at least 6.5 million obtained per sample. Trizol reagent was used to extract total RNA from PBMCs, with at least 5.5 micrograms per sample. The percentages of naive CD45RAhigh/CD27high T cells were determined by flow cytometry on a PBMC aliquot from every donor. This TCR came from an elderly woman in good health. Sequenced: blood. The chain links TRBV9 with TRBJ2-7; perhaps TRBD2 is the D gene, with 5 bases matching. The DNA sequence is as follows: TGTGCCAGCAGCCAAGGAGGTCAACCGAGCTCCTACGAGCAGTACTTC. This gives the protein CASSQGGQPSSYEQYF.